This entry features one TCR beta chain sequence. Germline V lookup: CDR1 SGHNT, CDR2 YYREEE (reference sequence). The J segment lost 2 bases and the V segment lost 4 bases, leaving 2 bases of the junction unmatched. This CDR3 comprises 14 residues. In the source study's methods: For nucleated cells, counts were estimated from reference gene primer amplification. The repertoire was sequenced with immunoSEQ multiplex PCR; TCRdb's copy has only in-frame clones and lacks some. For V, J and clone size, that table is used; D and trimming come from the DNA. The sample records tens of thousands of clones, 80% to 90% being singletons. The data derive from a study of blood T cell repertoires in COVID-19. Overall study context: Acute and convalescent COVID-19 specimens originated in the United States, Italy and Spain. T cells, B-cell-depleted T cells, or PBMCs provided the cDNA or gDNA that served as material.

The chain combines TRBV5-4 with TRBJ1-2, with 10 bases identical to TRBD1. Sequencing was performed on peripheral blood. The sequence derives from a human donor in a cohort sampled during active COVID-19. The CDR3 spells CASSGTGVNYGYTF. DNA of the CDR3: TGTGCCAGCAGCGGGACAGGGGTAAACTATGGCTACACCTTC.